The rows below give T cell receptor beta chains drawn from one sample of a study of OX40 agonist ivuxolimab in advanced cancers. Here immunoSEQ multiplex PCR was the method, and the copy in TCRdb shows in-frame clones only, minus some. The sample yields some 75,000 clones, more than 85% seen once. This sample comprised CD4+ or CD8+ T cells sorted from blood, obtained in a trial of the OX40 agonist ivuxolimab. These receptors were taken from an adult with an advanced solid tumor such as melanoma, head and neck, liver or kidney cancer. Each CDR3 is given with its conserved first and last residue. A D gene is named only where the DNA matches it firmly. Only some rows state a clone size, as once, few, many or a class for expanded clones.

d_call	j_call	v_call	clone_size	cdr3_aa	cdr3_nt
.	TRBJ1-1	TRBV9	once	CASSASGADTEAFF	TGTGCCAGCAGCGCCTCGGGCGCGGACACTGAAGCTTTCTTT
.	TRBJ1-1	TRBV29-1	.	CSVEDRGRIPTEAFF	TGCAGCGTTGAAGATCGGGGAAGGATTCCCACTGAAGCTTTCTTT
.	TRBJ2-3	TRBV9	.	CASSVVGQGITDTQYF	TGTGCCAGCAGCGTAGTGGGCCAGGGGATCACAGATACGCAGTATTTT
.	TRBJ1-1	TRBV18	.	CASSPMDGGMNTEAFF	TGTGCCAGCTCACCAATGGACGGGGGTATGAACACTGAAGCTTTCTTT
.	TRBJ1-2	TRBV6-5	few	CASSYSMRFNGYTF	TGTGCCAGCAGTTACTCGATGAGATTTAATGGCTACACCTTC
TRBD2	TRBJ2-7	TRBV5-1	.	CASHRDGTSIHEQYF	TGCGCCAGCCATCGCGACGGGACTAGCATTCACGAGCAGTACTTC
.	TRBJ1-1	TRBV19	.	CASSISGNTEAFF	TGTGCCAGTAGTATTTCGGGGAACACTGAAGCTTTCTTT
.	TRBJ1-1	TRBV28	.	CASSLEGNTEAFF	TGTGCCAGCAGTTTAGAGGGGAACACTGAAGCTTTCTTT
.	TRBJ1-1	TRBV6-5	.	CASSKPMNTEAFF	TGTGCCAGCAGTAAACCGATGAACACTGAAGCTTTCTTT
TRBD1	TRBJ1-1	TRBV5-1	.	CASSLDRRGTTEAFF	TGCGCCAGCAGCTTGGATCGCAGGGGGACGACTGAAGCTTTCTTT